The 15 T cell receptor beta chains below all came from one sample that was sequenced in a study of shared clonotypes between healthy human individuals. The naive CD8 subset, CD45RO-negative cells positively selected for CCR7, excluded terminally differentiated effector memory CD45RA+ cells. The table came from immunoSEQ multiplex PCR; TCRdb's copy has only in-frame clones and leaves some out. Of around 560,000 clones detected, roughly 95% appear once; the ten largest clones hold 0.11%. Material for sequencing was naive CD8+ T cells sorted from blood. The source is a woman under 40 in good health.

The chain couples TRBV7-3 to TRBJ2-1; 10 nucleotides match TRBD2. Germline CDR1 is SGHTA and CDR2 is FQGTGA. CDR3 length equals 15 residues. V dropped 4 bases and J dropped 4; count of bases not matched to a gene: 4. The CDR3 DNA is TGTGCCAGCAGCTCCGGACTAGCGGTTTACAATGAGCAGTTCTTC. As protein: CASSSGLAVYNEQFF.

V usage is TRBV11-2 and J usage is TRBJ2-3; tentatively, D is TRBD1 or TRBD2 (5 bases each). This CDR3 contains 15 residues. Trimming removed 1 base at V and 4 bases at J, with 12 bases between. Germline-derived CDR1 and CDR2 are SGHAT and FQNNGV. Here the CDR3 DNA reads TGTGCCAGCAGCTTAGTCGGGGACGTGCCAGATACGCAGTATTTT. The encoded protein is CASSLVGDVPDTQYF. Complete variable domain (other parts from reference TRBV11-2 and TRBJ2-3): EAGVAQSPRYKIIEKRQSVAFWCNPISGHATLYWYQQILGQGPKLLIQFQNNGVVDDSQLPKDRFSAERLKGVDSTLKIQPAKLEDSAVYLCASSLVGDVPDTQYFGPGTRLTVL.

This clone was counted between two and nine times. The CDR3 sequence: CASRRDRGLEQYF. The DNA of the CDR3 is TGTGCCAGCAGAAGGGACAGGGGACTCGAGCAGTACTTC. The chain carries TRBV6-5 and TRBJ2-7; 10 nucleotides line up with TRBD1. J gave up 6 bases and V 6 bases, and 5 bases lay outside the gene matches. The germline gives CDR1 MNHEY, CDR2 SVGAGI. The CDR3 sequence is 13 residues long.

The chain recombines TRBV19 with TRBJ1-2, with 7 bases fitting TRBD1. The germline V gene encodes CDR1 LNHDA and CDR2 SQIVND (reference sequence). CDR3 length equals 14 residues. V dropped 3 bases and J dropped 5; count of bases not matched to a gene: 6. In DNA, the CDR3 is TGTGCCAGTAGTATGCAGGACAGGAATTATGGCTACACCTTC. Its protein product is CASSMQDRNYGYTF.

The V call is TRBV13, the J call TRBJ2-7; a weak D match, TRBD2 (6 bases). The V and J ends lost 5 bases and 3 bases respectively, with 17 bases between them. The germline V gene has CDR1 PRHDT and CDR2 FYEKMQ (reference sequence). The CDR3 loop spans 15 amino acids. Here the CDR3 DNA reads TGTGCCAGCAGCACCCGACTAGAGTCCATCTACGAGCAGTACTTC. Its translation is CASSTRLESIYEQYF.

The gene calls are TRBV6-1 and TRBJ1-4; no clear D. Germline CDR1 MNHNS, CDR2 SASEGT. V shed 1 base and J shed 6 bases, with 9 bases lying between them. The CDR3 runs to 14 residues. The CDR3: CASSEVGFDEKLFF. CDR3 coding DNA: TGTGCCAGCAGTGAAGTGGGGTTTGATGAAAAACTGTTTTTT.

J is TRBJ2-7 and V is TRBV10-1; 10 bases fit TRBD2. Germline V gene lookup returns CDR1 WNHNN and CDR2 SYGVQD (reference sequence). This CDR3 region has 16 residues. The CDR3, as DNA: TGCACGAAGGTTGAGTCAGCGGGAGGGGTACCCTACGAGCAGTACTTC. This encodes CTKVESAGGVPYEQYF.

This clone was counted a single time. This sequence joins TRBV6-6 and TRBJ2-5; possibly TRBD2 for D (6 bases). Germline V gives CDR1 MNHNY, CDR2 SVGAGI (reference sequence). CDR3 length equals 15 residues. V was trimmed by 0 bases and J by 5 bases, leaving 13 bases between them. In nucleotides, the CDR3 is TGTGCCAGCAGTTACTCCGGGACTCCCGGGGAGACCCAGTACTTC. This encodes CASSYSGTPGETQYF.

The rearrangement joins TRBV7-9 to TRBJ2-7; D is possibly TRBD2 (6 bases). CDR1 is SEHNR and CDR2 is FQNEAQ in the germline V gene (reference sequence). This CDR3 spans 17 amino acids. Trimming shortened V by 10 bases and J by 3 bases, and 28 bases separated the two germline ends. The CDR3 region has the DNA TGTGCCACAGCCCCAGGTTCACTAGTCGCGGGACTCTACGAGCAGTACTTC. Protein product: CATAPGSLVAGLYEQYF.

CDR3 nucleotide sequence: TGTGCCAGCAGTGAACAGGGGGACAGGGGTTCCTACAATGAGCAGTTCTTC. Translating gives CASSEQGDRGSYNEQFF. V is TRBV6-1 and J is TRBJ2-1, with TRBD1 identical over 10 bases. The CDR3 contains 17 residues. With V trimmed by 2 bases and J by 1 base, 5 bases remained unmatched. The germline gives CDR1 MNHNS, CDR2 SASEGT.

This chain links TRBV5-6 with TRBJ2-1; the D call may be TRBD1 or TRBD2 (6 bases each). This CDR3 region has 15 residues. Trimming cost V 2 bases and J 9 bases, with 18 bases left between them. In germline, CDR1 is SGHDT, CDR2 YYEEEE. The CDR3: CASSFWLMSGAEQFF. The DNA of the CDR3 is TGTGCCAGCAGCTTCTGGTTAATGTCGGGGGCTGAGCAGTTCTTC.

The chain uses TRBV6-5 and TRBJ2-7; 10 bases are a match to TRBD2. Germline assignment: CDR1 MNHEY and CDR2 SVGAGI. The CDR3 loop spans 14 amino acids. The V segment lost 6 bases and the J segment 3 bases; nucleotides outside the gene matches: 5. CDR3 nucleotide sequence: TGTGCCAGCAGGCCGGAGCGGGAGGGCTACGAGCAGTACTTC. Residues: CASRPEREGYEQYF.

The chain carries TRBV29-1 and TRBJ2-7; D possibly corresponds to TRBD2 (6 bases). CDR3 length equals 12 residues. V lost 4 bases and J lost 2, with 9 bases in between. Looked up from germline, CDR1 is SQVTM and CDR2 is ANQGSEA. CDR3 region: CSVVGGTYEQYF. The CDR3 region has the DNA TGCAGCGTTGTCGGAGGGACCTACGAGCAGTACTTC.

V and J are TRBV27 and TRBJ1-5; D perhaps matches TRBD1 (6 bases). From germline, CDR1 is MNHEY and CDR2 SMNVEV (reference sequence). The CDR3 contains 14 residues. Trimming took 4 bases from V and 5 from J, leaving 12 bases between them. The CDR3 reads CASSYRQADQPQHF. In DNA form, the CDR3 reads TGTGCCAGCAGTTACCGACAGGCAGATCAGCCCCAGCATTTT.

The chain uses TRBV7-2 and TRBJ1-1; possibly TRBD1 for D (5 bases). V lost 5 bases and J 1 base, leaving 17 bases between the germline ends. Germline V gene data show CDR1 as SGHTA and CDR2 as FQGNSA. The length of the CDR3 is 16 residues. The CDR3 coding sequence is TGTGCCAGCAGCCGCTCCTACCCAGGGAGGAACACTGAAGCTTTCTTT. Amino acid sequence: CASSRSYPGRNTEAFF.